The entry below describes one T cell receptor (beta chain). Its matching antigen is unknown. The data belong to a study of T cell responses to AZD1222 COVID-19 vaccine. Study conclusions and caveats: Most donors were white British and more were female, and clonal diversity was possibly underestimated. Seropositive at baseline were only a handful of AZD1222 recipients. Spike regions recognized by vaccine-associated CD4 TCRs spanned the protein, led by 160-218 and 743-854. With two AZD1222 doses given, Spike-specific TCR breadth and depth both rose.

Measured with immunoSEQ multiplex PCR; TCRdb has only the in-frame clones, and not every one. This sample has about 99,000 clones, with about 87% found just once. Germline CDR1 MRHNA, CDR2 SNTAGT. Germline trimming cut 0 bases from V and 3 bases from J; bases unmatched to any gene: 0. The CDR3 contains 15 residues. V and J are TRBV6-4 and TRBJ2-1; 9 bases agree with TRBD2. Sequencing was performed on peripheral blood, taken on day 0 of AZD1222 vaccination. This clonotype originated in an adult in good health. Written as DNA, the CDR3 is TGTGCCAGCAGTGACTCTAGCGGGAGCTACAATGAGCAGTTCTTC. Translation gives CASSDSSGSYNEQFF.